This passage covers 15 T cell receptor beta chains from one sample sequenced in a study of Ad26.COV2.S vaccination and SARS-CoV-2 variants. TCRdb's copy holds only in-frame clones and misses some; the assay was immunoSEQ multiplex PCR. Of some 240,000 clones listed, around 88% are singletons. Treatment reported: some 20 received Ad26.COV2.S at low or high dose, single or two shots; roughly 5 received placebo; per-sample allocation not given. Material that was analyzed had been drawn on day 63 after the first vaccine or placebo injection. The sequencing here drew on peripheral blood, taken in a trial of Ad26.COV2.S vaccine versus placebo. The receptors come from a person between 18 and 59 years old who received the Ad26.COV2.S COVID-19 vaccine or a placebo.

This clone was seen only a few times. The V gene is TRBV4-2, the J gene TRBJ1-1; D uncertain. Germline V lookup: CDR1 LGHNA, CDR2 YNFKEQ. Trimming stripped 0 bases from V and 0 bases from J, with 8 bases between. The CDR3 length is 15 residues. This chain's CDR3 is CASSQDPRVNTEAFF. The CDR3 DNA follows: TGTGCCAGCAGCCAAGATCCCCGTGTGAACACTGAAGCTTTCTTT.

This chain joins TRBV5-1 and TRBJ2-1; the match to TRBD2 covers 9 bases. V shed 0 bases, J shed 6 bases, and the junction held 7 bases outside the gene matches. The CDR3 has 16 amino acids. The V gene's germline CDR1 is SGHRS and CDR2 YFSETQ. The DNA of the CDR3 is TGCGCCAGCAGCTTGGCCGTGACTAGCGGATTCAATGAGCAGTTCTTC. Amino acids: CASSLAVTSGFNEQFF.

On this clone: Compared with germline, one end of the junction differs, possibly owing to a read error. The V and J genes are TRBV5-6 and TRBJ2-7; D is possibly TRBD2 (6 bases). CDR1 is SGHDT, CDR2 YYEEEE, per germline. The CDR3 consists of 17 residues. The CDR3 nucleotides are TGTGCCTGCAGCTTGGGTGTGGGCGGGGCGGGGCCCTACGAGCAGTACTTC. Translating it yields CACSLGVGGAGPYEQYF.

The CDR3 spells CASSQDPTDFYEQYF. CDR3 bases: TGCGCCAGCAGCCAAGATCCAACAGATTTCTACGAGCAGTACTTC. This chain links TRBV4-1 with TRBJ2-7, with D unclear. V lost 0 bases, J lost 3 bases, and 12 bases lay in between. Germline V lookup: CDR1 MGHRA, CDR2 YSYEKL. There are 15 residues in the CDR3.

This clone appeared once. The gene calls are TRBV5-4 and TRBJ1-1, with 7 bases lining up with TRBD1. The CDR3 length is 17 residues. CDR1 is SGHNT and CDR2 is YYREEE in the germline V gene (reference sequence). Germline trimming cut 3 bases from V and 0 bases from J; bases unmatched to any gene: 11. In DNA, the CDR3 is TGTGCCAGCAGCTCAGTATGGGACAGCGAAATGAACACTGAAGCTTTCTTT. Translation: CASSSVWDSEMNTEAFF.

The chain uses TRBV25-1 and TRBJ1-1; no reliable D call. V was shortened by 10 bases and J by 4 bases, with 13 bases between the two germline ends. The CDR3 spans 12 residues. Germline V gives CDR1 MGHDK, CDR2 SYGVNS. The CDR3 sequence is CATVGLGTEAFF. The CDR3 coding sequence is TGTGCCACCGTGGGTTTGGGCACTGAAGCTTTCTTT.

The CDR3 reads CASSIYTTTGELFF. Here the CDR3 DNA reads TGTGCCAGTAGTATCTATACCACCACCGGGGAGCTGTTTTTT. V and J are TRBV19 and TRBJ2-2; D uncertain. The germline CDR1 and CDR2 sequences are LNHDA and SQIVND (reference sequence). V dropped 3 bases and J dropped 4 bases, with 9 bases sitting between them. The CDR3 is made up of 14 amino acids.

The chain carries TRBV6-5 and TRBJ2-5; D is possibly TRBD2 (7 bases). CDR1 and CDR2 from the germline V gene are MNHEY and SVGAGI. Trimming took off 6 bases at V and 1 base at J, with 12 bases between the two ends. This CDR3 region has 14 residues. The CDR3 here is CASSWGGFQETQYF. As DNA, the CDR3 is TGTGCCAGCAGCTGGGGGGGCTTCCAAGAGACCCAGTACTTC.

This clone was seen a few times. Its ends do not fully match the called genes, so a read error is possible. This chain uses TRBV7-8 with TRBJ1-1; the D is unclear. CDR3 size: 11 residues. The germline V gene has CDR1 SGHVS and CDR2 FQNEAQ. Here the CDR3 DNA reads TGTGCCAGCAGCTTAGGAGACCCGATCCATTTT. Protein sequence: CASSLGDPIHF.

The chain has TRBV7-2 and TRBJ2-7, with D perhaps matching TRBD2 (6 bases). This CDR3 contains 15 residues. CDR1 and CDR2 (germline): SGHTA, FQGNSA. The ends were cut back, 0 bases at V and 6 bases at J, with 15 bases in the middle. The CDR3 DNA is TGTGCCAGCAGCTTAGCTGCGGGGAAAAGCGCCGAGCAGTACTTC. Translated, it gives CASSLAAGKSAEQYF.

J is TRBJ2-3 and V is TRBV30; TRBD1 might be the D (5 bases). The CDR3 extends over 14 amino acids. CDR1 is GTSNPN and CDR2 is SVGIG in the germline V gene (reference sequence). The V end was cut by 0 bases, the J end by 3 bases, with 10 bases between. The CDR3 protein is CAWSVRQGTDTQYF. The CDR3 nucleotides are TGTGCCTGGAGTGTACGGCAGGGTACAGATACGCAGTATTTT.

The CDR3 coding sequence is TGTGCCAGCAGCCCCCCGGGAAAGAGGGGGGTCCATGAGCAGTTCTTC. This translates into CASSPPGKRGVHEQFF. V and J are TRBV11-2 and TRBJ2-1; D is possibly TRBD1 or TRBD2 (6 bases each). Germline V gene sequence: CDR1 SGHAT, CDR2 FQNNGV. The CDR3 has 16 residues. V was pared by 5 bases and J by 8 bases, with 22 bases between.

J is TRBJ1-2 and V is TRBV3-1 (or the pseudogene TRBV3-2), with D tentatively TRBD1 (6 bases). The CDR3 has 14 residues. Germline V gene lookup returns CDR1 LGHDT and CDR2 YNNKEL (reference sequence). V lost 0 bases, J lost 6 bases, and 11 bases lay in between. Here the CDR3 reads CASSQEFPGDGYTF. The CDR3 DNA sequence: TGTGCCAGCAGCCAAGAGTTCCCAGGGGATGGCTACACCTTC.

The V gene is TRBV11-2, the J gene TRBJ2-1, with a possible D match to TRBD1 (6 bases). The V end lost 3 bases, the J end lost 11 bases, and 14 bases lay between the germline ends. The CDR3 is made up of 13 amino acids. Germline V gives CDR1 SGHAT, CDR2 FQNNGV. CDR3 protein: CASSFGTTSKQFF. The CDR3, as DNA: TGTGCCAGCAGCTTTGGGACAACAAGTAAGCAGTTCTTC.

The rearrangement uses TRBV9 and TRBJ2-1, with 7 nucleotides matching TRBD1. The CDR3 consists of 14 residues. V lost 4 bases, J lost 16 bases, and 17 bases stayed unmatched. Germline lookup yields CDR1 SGDLS and CDR2 YYNGEE. In DNA form, the CDR3 reads TGTGCCAGCAGCACCGCCTCCCCACAGGGGCCCCGTTTCTTC. This sequence encodes CASSTASPQGPRFF.